This TCR beta chain was obtained from a study of T cells in tuberculosis. Germline-derived CDR1 and CDR2 are SEHNR and FQNEAQ (reference sequence). V lost 5 bases to trimming and J lost 4 bases; unmatched junction nucleotides: 6. The CDR3 is made up of 14 amino acids. Findings and caveats of the study: The stringent gate may have excluded weak CD1B-GMM tetramer binders.

Clones were sequenced by immunoSEQ multiplex PCR, and TCRdb holds only the in-frame ones, with some missing. There are approximately 60,000 clones in the sample; approximately 80% occur only once, and 10% to 15% lies in the top ten. Thawed, overnight-rested PBMC were stained with GMM-loaded CD1B tetramer, viability dye and anti-CD3, then sorted. The CD1B tetramers carried C32 glucose monomycolate purified from Rhodococcus equi. Input material: CD1b-GMM tetramer-negative cells sorted from PBMCs. The chain employs TRBV7-9 and TRBJ2-3; TRBD2 agrees at 7 bases. This receptor was taken from an adult woman with latent tuberculosis. The CDR3 DNA reads TGTGCCAGCAGCCCCAATCGGGGGGCAGATACGCAGTATTTT. Translating gives CASSPNRGADTQYF.